What follows describes a single TCR beta chain. This entry belongs to a study of blood T cell repertoires in COVID-19. As for the study in general: The United States, Italy and Spain provided the acute and convalescent COVID-19 samples.

CDR1 and CDR2 from the germline V gene are SEHNR and FQNEAQ (reference sequence). The length of the CDR3 is 13 residues. V lost 5 bases to trimming and J lost 1 base, with 8 bases between them. Sequencing was performed with immunoSEQ multiplex PCR; in TCRdb, only in-frame clones are kept and a portion is missing. The data show roughly 110,000 clones, with approximately 81% seen just once and roughly 4.4% held by the top ten. The chain is built from TRBV7-9 and TRBJ1-1, with a possible D match to TRBD1 (6 bases). The sequence derives from a human donor in a cohort sampled during active COVID-19. Material for sequencing was peripheral blood. CDR3 nucleotide sequence: TGTGCCAGCAGCACGACAGGGAACACTGAAGCTTTCTTT. This sequence encodes CASSTTGNTEAFF.